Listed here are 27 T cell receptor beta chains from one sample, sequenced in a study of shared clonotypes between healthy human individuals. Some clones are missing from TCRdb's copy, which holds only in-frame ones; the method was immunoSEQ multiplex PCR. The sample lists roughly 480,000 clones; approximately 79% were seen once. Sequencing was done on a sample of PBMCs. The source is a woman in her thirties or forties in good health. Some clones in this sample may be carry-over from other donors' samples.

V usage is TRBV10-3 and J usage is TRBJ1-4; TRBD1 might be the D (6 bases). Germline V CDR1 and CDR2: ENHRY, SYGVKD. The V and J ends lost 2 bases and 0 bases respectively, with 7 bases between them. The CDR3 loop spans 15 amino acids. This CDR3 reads CAISEGQPTNEKLFF. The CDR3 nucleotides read TGTGCCATCAGTGAGGGACAGCCAACTAATGAAAAACTGTTTTTT.

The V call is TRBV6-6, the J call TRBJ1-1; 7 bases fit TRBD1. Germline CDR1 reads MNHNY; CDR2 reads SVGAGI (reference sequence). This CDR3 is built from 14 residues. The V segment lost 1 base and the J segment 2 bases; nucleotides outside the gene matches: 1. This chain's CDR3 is CASSYLGGNTEAFF. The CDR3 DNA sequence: TGTGCCAGCAGTTACTTAGGGGGCAACACTGAAGCTTTCTTT.

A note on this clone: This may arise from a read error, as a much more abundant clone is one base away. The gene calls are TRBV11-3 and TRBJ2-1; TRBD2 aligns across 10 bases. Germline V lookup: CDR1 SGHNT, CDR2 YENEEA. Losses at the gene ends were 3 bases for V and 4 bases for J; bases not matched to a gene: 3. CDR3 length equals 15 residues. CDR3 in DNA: TGTGCCAGCAGCTTTCTAGCGGGAGCTTACAATGAGCAGTTCTTC. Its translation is CASSFLAGAYNEQFF.

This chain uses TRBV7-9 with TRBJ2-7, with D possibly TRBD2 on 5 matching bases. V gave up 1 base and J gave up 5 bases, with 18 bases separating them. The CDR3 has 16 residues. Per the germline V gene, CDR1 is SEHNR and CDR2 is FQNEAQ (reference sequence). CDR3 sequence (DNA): TGTGCCAGCAGCTTAGAGAGGTCAGGCGGGCTCCACGAGCAGTACTTC. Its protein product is CASSLERSGGLHEQYF.

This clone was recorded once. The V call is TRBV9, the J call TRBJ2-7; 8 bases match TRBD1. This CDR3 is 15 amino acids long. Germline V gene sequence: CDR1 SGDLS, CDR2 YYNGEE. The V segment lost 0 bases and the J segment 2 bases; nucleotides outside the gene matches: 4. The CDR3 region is CASSVAQGATYEQYF. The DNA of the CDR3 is TGTGCCAGCAGCGTAGCCCAGGGGGCGACCTACGAGCAGTACTTC.

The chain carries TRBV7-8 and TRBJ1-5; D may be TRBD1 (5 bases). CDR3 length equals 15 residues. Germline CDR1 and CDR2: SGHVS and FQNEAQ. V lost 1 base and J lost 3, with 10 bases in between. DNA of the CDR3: TGTGCCAGCAGCTTAGGGTCAGGGTCCAATCAGCCCCAGCATTTT. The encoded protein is CASSLGSGSNQPQHF.

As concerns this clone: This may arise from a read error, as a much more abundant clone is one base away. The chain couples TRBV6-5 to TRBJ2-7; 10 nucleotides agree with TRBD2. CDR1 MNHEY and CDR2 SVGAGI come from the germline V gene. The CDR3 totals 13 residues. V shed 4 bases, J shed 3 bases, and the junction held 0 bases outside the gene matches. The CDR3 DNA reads TGTGCCAGCAGTTGGACTAGCGGCTACGAGCAGTACTTC. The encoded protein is CASSWTSGYEQYF.

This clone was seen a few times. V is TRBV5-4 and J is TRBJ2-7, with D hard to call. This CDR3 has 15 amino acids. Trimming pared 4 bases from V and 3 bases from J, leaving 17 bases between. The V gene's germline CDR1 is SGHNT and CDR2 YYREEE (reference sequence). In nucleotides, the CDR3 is TGTGCCAGCAGCCCTCCTGGTGGGAACCTCTACGAGCAGTACTTC. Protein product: CASSPPGGNLYEQYF.

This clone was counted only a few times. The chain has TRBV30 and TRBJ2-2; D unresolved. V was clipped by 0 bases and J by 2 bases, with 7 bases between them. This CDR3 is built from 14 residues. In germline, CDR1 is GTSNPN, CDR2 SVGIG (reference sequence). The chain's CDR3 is CAWSVNRNTGELFF. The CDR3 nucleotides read TGTGCCTGGAGTGTCAACAGAAACACCGGGGAGCTGTTTTTT.

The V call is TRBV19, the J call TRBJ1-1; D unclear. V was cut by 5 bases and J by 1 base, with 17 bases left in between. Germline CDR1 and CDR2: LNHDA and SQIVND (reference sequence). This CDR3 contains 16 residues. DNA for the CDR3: TGTGCCAGTAGTCCGTTCGTTATTGAGCCGAACACTGAAGCTTTCTTT. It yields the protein CASSPFVIEPNTEAFF.

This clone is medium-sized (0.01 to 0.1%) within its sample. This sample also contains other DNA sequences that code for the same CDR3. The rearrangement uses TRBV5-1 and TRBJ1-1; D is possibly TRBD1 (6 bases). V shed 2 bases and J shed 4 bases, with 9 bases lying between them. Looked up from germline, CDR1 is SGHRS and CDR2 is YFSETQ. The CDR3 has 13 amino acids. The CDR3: CASSFYRATEAFF. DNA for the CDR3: TGCGCCAGCAGCTTTTACAGGGCCACTGAAGCTTTCTTT.

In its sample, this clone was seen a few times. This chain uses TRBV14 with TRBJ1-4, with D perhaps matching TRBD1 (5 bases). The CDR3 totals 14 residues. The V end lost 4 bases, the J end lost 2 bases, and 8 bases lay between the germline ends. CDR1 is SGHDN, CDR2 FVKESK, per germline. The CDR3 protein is CASSPGWTNEKLFF. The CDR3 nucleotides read TGTGCCAGCAGCCCAGGGTGGACTAATGAAAAACTGTTTTTT.

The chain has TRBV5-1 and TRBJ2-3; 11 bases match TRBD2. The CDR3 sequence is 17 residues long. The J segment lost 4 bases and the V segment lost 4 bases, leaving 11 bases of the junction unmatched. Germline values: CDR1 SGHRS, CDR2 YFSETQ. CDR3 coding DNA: TGCGCCAGCAGCAGGGGATTAGCGGGAGGGCCCTCAGATACGCAGTATTTT. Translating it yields CASSRGLAGGPSDTQYF.

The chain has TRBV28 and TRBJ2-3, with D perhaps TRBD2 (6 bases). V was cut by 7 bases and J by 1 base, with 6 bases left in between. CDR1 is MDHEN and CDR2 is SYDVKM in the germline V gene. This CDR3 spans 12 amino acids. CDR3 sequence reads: CASIAGTDTQYF. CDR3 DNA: TGTGCCAGCATAGCGGGCACAGATACGCAGTATTTT.

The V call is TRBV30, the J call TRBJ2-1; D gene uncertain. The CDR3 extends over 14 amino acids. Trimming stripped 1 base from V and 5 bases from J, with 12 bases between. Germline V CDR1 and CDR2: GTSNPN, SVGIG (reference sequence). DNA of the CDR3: TGTGCCTGGAGTGCCGGCTTAGGACACAATGAGCAGTTCTTC. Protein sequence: CAWSAGLGHNEQFF.

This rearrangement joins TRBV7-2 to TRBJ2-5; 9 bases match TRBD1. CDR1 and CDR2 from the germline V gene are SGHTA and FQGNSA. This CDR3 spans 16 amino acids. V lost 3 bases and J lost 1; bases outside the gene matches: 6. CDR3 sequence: CASSFTGGMIQETQYF. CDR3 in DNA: TGTGCCAGCAGCTTCACAGGGGGCATGATCCAAGAGACCCAGTACTTC.

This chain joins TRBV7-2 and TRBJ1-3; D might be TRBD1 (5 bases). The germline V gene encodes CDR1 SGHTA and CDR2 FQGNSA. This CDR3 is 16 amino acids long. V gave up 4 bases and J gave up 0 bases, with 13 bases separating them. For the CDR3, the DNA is TGTGCCAGCAGCTACGTTAGGGGACCCTCTGGAAACACCATATATTTT. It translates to CASSYVRGPSGNTIYF.

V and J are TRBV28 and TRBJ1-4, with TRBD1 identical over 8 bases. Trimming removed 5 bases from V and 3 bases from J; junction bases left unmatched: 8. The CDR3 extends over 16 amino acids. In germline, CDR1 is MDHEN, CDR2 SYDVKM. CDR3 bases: TGTGCCAGCAGTAAACTTGGACAGGGATCTAATGAAAAACTGTTTTTT. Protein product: CASSKLGQGSNEKLFF.

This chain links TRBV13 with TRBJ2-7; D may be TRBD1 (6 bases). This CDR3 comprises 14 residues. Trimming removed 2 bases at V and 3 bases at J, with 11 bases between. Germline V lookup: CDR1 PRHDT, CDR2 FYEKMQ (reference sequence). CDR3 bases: TGTGCCAGCAGCTTAACTGGGGGCGGCTACGAGCAGTACTTC. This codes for CASSLTGGGYEQYF.

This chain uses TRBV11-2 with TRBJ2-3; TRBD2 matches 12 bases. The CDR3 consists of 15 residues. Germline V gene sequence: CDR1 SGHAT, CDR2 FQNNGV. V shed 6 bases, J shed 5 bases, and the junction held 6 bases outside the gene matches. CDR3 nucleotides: TGTGCCAGCAGTCTAGCGGGAGGGGGTGAAGATACGCAGTATTTT. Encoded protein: CASSLAGGGEDTQYF.

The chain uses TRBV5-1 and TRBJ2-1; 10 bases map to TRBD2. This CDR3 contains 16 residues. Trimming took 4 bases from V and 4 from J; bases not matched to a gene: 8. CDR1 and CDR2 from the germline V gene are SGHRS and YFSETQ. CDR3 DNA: TGCGCCAGCAGCCTGACCGGGACTAGCGAATACAATGAGCAGTTCTTC. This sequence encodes CASSLTGTSEYNEQFF.

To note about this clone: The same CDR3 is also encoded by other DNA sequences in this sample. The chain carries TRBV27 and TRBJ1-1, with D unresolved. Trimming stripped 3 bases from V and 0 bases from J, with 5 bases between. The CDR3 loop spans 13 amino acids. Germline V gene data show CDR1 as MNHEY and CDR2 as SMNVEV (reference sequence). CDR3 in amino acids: CASSLVVNTEAFF. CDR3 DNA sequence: TGTGCCAGCAGTTTGGTCGTGAACACTGAAGCTTTCTTT.

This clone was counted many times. The CDR3 coding sequence is TGCAGCGTCGGAGCCAGGGTCCATGAGCAGTTCTTC. Translation gives CSVGARVHEQFF. This chain uses TRBV29-1 with TRBJ2-1, with D tentatively TRBD1 (5 bases). V was shortened by 6 bases and J by 8 bases, with 14 bases between the two germline ends. This CDR3 is built from 12 residues. Germline-derived CDR1 and CDR2 are SQVTM and ANQGSEA.

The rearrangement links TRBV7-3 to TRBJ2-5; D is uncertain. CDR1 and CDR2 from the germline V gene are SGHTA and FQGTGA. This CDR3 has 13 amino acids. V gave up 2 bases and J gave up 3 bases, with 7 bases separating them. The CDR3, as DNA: TGTGCCAGCAGCTTAGGACCAGAAGAGACCCAGTACTTC. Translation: CASSLGPEETQYF.

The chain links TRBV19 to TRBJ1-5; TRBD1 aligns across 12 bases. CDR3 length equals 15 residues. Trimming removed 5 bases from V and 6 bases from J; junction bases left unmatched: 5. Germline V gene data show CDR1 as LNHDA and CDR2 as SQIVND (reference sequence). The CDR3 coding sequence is TGTGCCAGTAGTGGGGGACAGGGGGCTTTTCAGCCCCAGCATTTT. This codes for CASSGGQGAFQPQHF.

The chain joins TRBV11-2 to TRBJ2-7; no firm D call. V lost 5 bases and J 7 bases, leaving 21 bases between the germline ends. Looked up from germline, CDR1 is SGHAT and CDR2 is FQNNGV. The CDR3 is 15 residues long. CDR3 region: CASSPTYLPGGEQYF. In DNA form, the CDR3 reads TGTGCCAGCAGCCCGACCTACCTGCCGGGCGGTGAGCAGTACTTC.

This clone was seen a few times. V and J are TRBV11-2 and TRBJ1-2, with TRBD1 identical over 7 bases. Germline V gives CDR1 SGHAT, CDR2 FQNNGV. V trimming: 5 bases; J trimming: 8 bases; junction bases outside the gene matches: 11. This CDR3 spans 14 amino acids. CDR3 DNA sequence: TGTGCCAGCAGCCCTCGGACAGGCGTGGGCGGCTACACCTTC. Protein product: CASSPRTGVGGYTF.